These 5 T cell receptor beta chains originate from one sample sequenced in a study of CXCR3-negative and CXCR3-positive naive CD8 T cells. The study's findings and limits: The TRB CDR3s that CXCR3-positive naive cells carried were more hydrophobic than those of CXCR3-negative naive cells.

Carrying UMI labels, the TRB cDNA libraries were prepared through 5' RACE. From its re-call of the 5' RACE reads, TCRdb lists each CDR3 protein once, without DNA. This listing includes some 120,000 distinct CDR3 sequences. Their antigen targets remain unknown. Sequencing was performed on naive CXCR3+ CD8+ T cells from blood. Subset denoted: CD45RO-CCR7+CD27+CD95- naive CD8+ T cells expressing CXCR3 (TNR3+). The source is a human donor in good health. Some clones in this sample may be carry-over from other donors' samples.

The CDR3 sequence: CASSPGFGPGDEQFF. The rearrangement links TRBV6-6 to TRBJ2-1; as DNA is missing, the TRBD1 call by TCRdb cannot be tested. The CDR3 runs 15 residues. Per germline, CDR1 MNHNY and CDR2 SVGAGI (reference sequence).

V gene TRBV12-3 or TRBV12-4 combines with J gene TRBJ2-7. The CDR3 is made up of 13 amino acids. Here the CDR3 reads CASSLSSSCEQYF.

The chain has TRBV19 and TRBJ2-1; TCRdb designates TRBD2, a call that cannot be tested without DNA. The CDR3 consists of 16 residues. Germline CDR1 and CDR2: LNHDA and SQIVND (reference sequence). The CDR3 reads CATSWGGRASYNEQFF.

The chain recombines TRBV9 with TRBJ2-7; the TRBD2 assignment by TCRdb is unverifiable without DNA. Germline V lookup: CDR1 SGDLS, CDR2 YYNGEE. The CDR3 is 15 residues long. The CDR3: CASSVGLAATYEQYF. Filled out from reference TRBV9 and TRBJ2-7, the complete variable domain reads DSGVTQTPKHLITATGQRVTLRCSPRSGDLSVYWYQQSLDQGLQFLIQYYNGEERAKGNILERFSAQQFPDLHSELNLSSLELGDSALYFCASSVGLAATYEQYFGPGTRLTVT.

This chain joins TRBV25-1 and TRBJ1-2. Germline CDR1 reads MGHDK; CDR2 reads SYGVNS. CDR3 size: 13 residues. The CDR3 here is CASSEFGNYGYTF.